The 11 T cell receptor beta chains listed next were all sequenced from one sample in a study of OX40 agonist ivuxolimab in advanced cancers. Generated by immunoSEQ multiplex PCR, the TCRdb table keeps only in-frame clones and is missing some. The table shows approximately 90,000 clones, with roughly 90% occurring only once. This specimen was CD4+ or CD8+ T cells sorted from blood, taken in a trial of the OX40 agonist ivuxolimab. These receptors all stem from an adult with an advanced solid tumor such as melanoma, head and neck, liver or kidney cancer.

The genes are TRBV5-1 and TRBJ1-2; 9 bases agree with TRBD1. Germline lookup yields CDR1 SGHRS and CDR2 YFSETQ. The ends lost 0 bases at V and 6 bases at J; junction bases unmatched: 3. This CDR3 has 14 residues. The CDR3 sequence is CASSLEGTGHGYTF. The CDR3 DNA reads TGCGCCAGCAGCTTGGAGGGGACAGGGCATGGCTACACCTTC.

This clone was seen more than once but under ten times. This sequence joins TRBV5-6 and TRBJ1-4; no reliable D call. CDR3 size: 17 residues. Germline V gives CDR1 SGHDT, CDR2 YYEEEE. The V and J ends lost 1 base and 2 bases respectively, with 15 bases between them. CDR3 nucleotide sequence: TGTGCCAGCAGCTTGAAATTCAGGTCGGGGACTAATGAAAAACTGTTTTTT. This gives the protein CASSLKFRSGTNEKLFF.

J is TRBJ2-5 and V is TRBV5-4; the D gene is possibly TRBD2 (5 bases). CDR3 length equals 13 residues. The V gene's germline CDR1 is SGHNT and CDR2 YYREEE (reference sequence). Trimming removed 4 bases from V and 5 bases from J, with 12 bases in between. The CDR3 bases are TGTGCCAGCAGCCTGGAGGCAAGGGAGACCCAGTACTTC. Translating it yields CASSLEARETQYF.

The chain has TRBV6-1 and TRBJ1-1, with TRBD1 as a possible D gene (5 bases). This CDR3 is 16 amino acids long. The germline gives CDR1 MNHNS, CDR2 SASEGT. V dropped 3 bases and J dropped 0 bases, with 14 bases sitting between them. CDR3 amino acids: CASSEYFGTVNTEAFF. CDR3 DNA: TGTGCCAGCAGTGAGTATTTCGGGACGGTGAACACTGAAGCTTTCTTT.

The genes are TRBV4-1 and TRBJ1-3; D not resolved. V was clipped by 0 bases and J by 4 bases, with 13 bases between them. CDR3 length: 16 residues. Germline V gives CDR1 MGHRA, CDR2 YSYEKL. The CDR3 spells CASSQDRLLVGNTIYF. In DNA form, the CDR3 reads TGCGCCAGCAGCCAAGACCGACTTTTGGTCGGAAACACCATATATTTT.

The J gene is TRBJ1-1, the V gene TRBV7-8; TRBD1 agrees at 8 bases. With 7 bases clipped from V and 0 bases from J, the junction kept 7 bases outside the gene matches. There are 15 residues in the CDR3. Germline lookup yields CDR1 SGHVS and CDR2 FQNEAQ. CDR3 region: CASIRTGSLNTEAFF. The CDR3 bases are TGTGCCAGCATACGGACAGGGAGCTTGAACACTGAAGCTTTCTTT.

The chain has TRBV5-1 and TRBJ1-3; TRBD1 aligns across 10 bases. The CDR3 loop spans 15 amino acids. Germline V CDR1 and CDR2: SGHRS, YFSETQ. V lost 3 bases to trimming and J lost 4 bases; unmatched junction nucleotides: 4. CDR3 sequence (DNA): TGCGCCAGCAGCTCGACAGGGGGCTTCGGAAACACCATATATTTT. It specifies CASSSTGGFGNTIYF.

The chain joins TRBV5-1 to TRBJ2-7, with D perhaps TRBD2 (6 bases). Germline loops: CDR1 SGHRS, CDR2 YFSETQ. This CDR3 region has 14 residues. V lost 0 bases to trimming and J lost 2 bases, with 9 bases between them. CDR3 sequence (DNA): TGCGCCAGCAGCTTGGACCCGGGGGCCTACGAGCAGTACTTC. Translation: CASSLDPGAYEQYF.

The J gene is TRBJ2-5, the V gene TRBV9, with 9 bases identical to TRBD2. The V gene end was trimmed by 3 bases and the J gene end by 3 bases; junction bases not matched to a gene: 3. The V gene's germline CDR1 is SGDLS and CDR2 YYNGEE. The CDR3 covers 14 residues. For the CDR3, the DNA is TGTGCCAGCAGCGCGCGGGAGGGGGAAGAGACCCAGTACTTC. This sequence encodes CASSAREGEETQYF.

The rearrangement uses TRBV6-5 and TRBJ2-7; 8 nucleotides match TRBD1. V dropped 0 bases and J dropped 6; count of bases not matched to a gene: 7. The CDR3 is 15 amino acids. CDR1 is MNHEY and CDR2 is SVGAGI in the germline V gene. The CDR3 region is CASSYSGRGQSEQYF. The DNA for the CDR3 is TGTGCCAGCAGTTACTCAGGCAGGGGGCAGTCCGAGCAGTACTTC.

This clone was seen just once. The chain has TRBV7-9 and TRBJ2-7; D is unclear. V lost 2 bases, J lost 6 bases, and 8 bases lay in between. The germline V gene encodes CDR1 SEHNR and CDR2 FQNEAQ (reference sequence). This CDR3 has 12 residues. CDR3 bases: TGTGCCAGCAGCTTATCGTTCCTCGAGCAGTACTTC. Its translation: CASSLSFLEQYF.